These 20 T cell receptor beta chains originate from one sample sequenced in a study of blood T cells in healthy people across ages. Next came a second PCR, run for about 7 to 12 cycles, which used a sample-barcoded 5' primer along with a J-beta primer mix. TCRdb reprocessed the 5' RACE reads with MiXCR, giving one entry per CDR3 protein. The sample consists of fewer than 650,000 distinct CDR3 sequences, about 25% of them appearing once. The same sample was also studied in work on T cells of mothers and their children.

Sequenced material: blood. All receptors derive from a boy between 2 and 10 years old in good health.

This clonotype was found a few times. Germline and junction disagree at one end, which may indicate a read error. The chain uses TRBV10-3 and TRBJ2-7; TRBD2 agrees at 7 bases. This CDR3 has 16 amino acids. Germline loops: CDR1 ENHRY, CDR2 SYGVKD. The CDR3 DNA reads as TGTGCCATCAGTGAGGGTCTAGCGGATCTCTCCTACGAGCAGCACTTC. Translation gives CAISEGLADLSYEQHF.

The gene calls are TRBV7-2 and TRBJ2-5, with D perhaps matching TRBD2 (6 bases). Trimming removed 1 base at V and 5 bases at J, with 11 bases between. The germline V gene has CDR1 SGHTA and CDR2 FQGNSA. The CDR3 is 14 amino acids. The CDR3 sequence is CASSLERLVETQYF. CDR3 in DNA: TGTGCCAGCAGCTTAGAGAGACTAGTGGAGACCCAGTACTTC.

This clonotype was counted between two and nine times. The genes are TRBV12-3 or TRBV12-4 and TRBJ1-5, with D tentatively TRBD1 (6 bases). Trimming took off 7 bases at V and 0 bases at J, with 13 bases between the two ends. The CDR3 extends over 15 amino acids. The CDR3 loop is CASTPGGSSNQPQHF. The CDR3 bases are TGTGCCAGCACCCCGGGGGGCAGTAGCAATCAGCCCCAGCATTTT.

This chain uses TRBV7-9 with TRBJ2-5, with D perhaps matching TRBD1 (5 bases). The ends were cut back, 3 bases at V and 4 bases at J, with 12 bases in the middle. The germline CDR1 and CDR2 sequences are SEHNR and FQNEAQ (reference sequence). The CDR3 sequence is 14 residues long. The CDR3 coding sequence is TGTGCCAGCAGCTTGGGGCTTCTGAGAGAGACCCAGTACTTC. This encodes CASSLGLLRETQYF.

This clonotype has more than one count but fewer than ten. The V call is TRBV20-1, the J call TRBJ2-4, with TRBD2 identical over 8 bases. The germline V gene encodes CDR1 DFQATT and CDR2 SNEGSKA (reference sequence). This CDR3 is built from 16 residues. Germline trimming cut 0 bases from V and 9 bases from J; bases unmatched to any gene: 13. As DNA, the CDR3 is TGCAGTGCTAGAGAGGACAACAGCGGGGGCCCGGGCATTCAGTACTTC. Amino acids: CSAREDNSGGPGIQYF.

The rearrangement uses TRBV4-3 and TRBJ1-1, with D possibly TRBD1 on 6 matching bases. The CDR3 sequence is 15 residues long. The V end lost 0 bases, the J end lost 6 bases, and 14 bases lay between the germline ends. Per the germline V gene, CDR1 is LGHNA and CDR2 is YSLEER. The CDR3 region is CASSQDWGAFSEAFF. The CDR3 coding sequence is TGCGCCAGCAGCCAAGATTGGGGGGCCTTCTCTGAAGCTTTCTTT.

This chain joins TRBV27 and TRBJ1-5, with D possibly matching TRBD1 (5 bases). Trimming shortened V by 6 bases and J by 0 bases, and 6 bases separated the two germline ends. Germline CDR1 reads MNHEY; CDR2 reads SMNVEV (reference sequence). This CDR3 contains 13 residues. The CDR3 bases are TGTGCCAGCAGGGGGGATAGCAATCAGCCCCAGCATTTT. Amino acid sequence: CASRGDSNQPQHF.

The chain joins TRBV7-8 to TRBJ2-3, with a weak D call TRBD2 (5 bases). The V end was cut by 6 bases, the J end by 6 bases, with 13 bases between. CDR1 and CDR2 (germline): SGHVS, FQNEAQ. The CDR3 contains 13 residues. The CDR3 protein is CASSPGNLDTQYF. The DNA for the CDR3 is TGTGCCAGCAGTCCCGGGAACTTGGATACGCAGTATTTT.

This clonotype has a count of ten or more. This chain uses TRBV7-3 with TRBJ1-2; 9 bases agree with TRBD1. Germline CDR1 and CDR2: SGHTA and FQGTGA. The CDR3 has 13 residues. J was trimmed by 8 bases and V by 4 bases; bases with no gene match: 5. The CDR3 spells CASSSRQGDGYTF. CDR3 in DNA: TGTGCCAGCAGCTCCCGACAGGGGGACGGCTACACCTTC.

The V call is TRBV2, the J call TRBJ2-3, with D maybe TRBD2 (5 bases). Germline loops: CDR1 SNHLY, CDR2 FYNNEI. The CDR3 extends over 15 amino acids. V lost 8 bases to trimming and J lost 0 bases, with 15 bases between them. The CDR3 reads CASGFGVSSTDTQYF. CDR3 nucleotide sequence: TGTGCCAGCGGCTTCGGGGTTTCTAGCACAGATACGCAGTATTTT.

A few counts support this clonotype. J is TRBJ2-1 and V is TRBV27; D not resolved. Looked up from germline, CDR1 is MNHEY and CDR2 is SMNVEV (reference sequence). This CDR3 contains 15 residues. V was pared by 5 bases and J by 3 bases, with 14 bases between. This CDR3 reads CASSMSSSNYNEQFF. The CDR3 nucleotides read TGTGCCAGCAGTATGTCAAGTTCCAACTACAATGAGCAGTTCTTC.

This clonotype showed up many times. The chain links TRBV7-2 to TRBJ1-2; 7 nucleotides agree with TRBD1. Unmatched junction bases numbered 5, after V lost 6 bases and J lost 4 bases. The CDR3 spans 13 residues. CDR1 and CDR2 from the germline V gene are SGHTA and FQGNSA. CDR3: CASRPGQPYGYTF. The CDR3 DNA reads TGTGCCAGCAGACCGGGACAGCCCTATGGCTACACCTTC.

This chain uses TRBV5-6 with TRBJ1-6, with D unresolved. CDR3 length equals 12 residues. Germline V gene data show CDR1 as SGHDT and CDR2 as YYEEEE. V was cut by 3 bases and J by 10 bases, with 8 bases left in between. The CDR3 is CASSYTESPLHF. CDR3 DNA sequence: TGTGCCAGCAGCTACACTGAGTCACCCCTCCACTTT.

In this sample, this clonotype turned up once. This rearrangement joins TRBV20-1 to TRBJ2-1; 9 bases are shared with TRBD2. This CDR3 region has 15 residues. V lost 3 bases and J lost 4; bases outside the gene matches: 7. From germline, CDR1 is DFQATT and CDR2 SNEGSKA (reference sequence). CDR3 nucleotide sequence: TGCAGTGCTAGCGTAGCGGGAGACCCATACAATGAGCAGTTCTTC. It yields the protein CSASVAGDPYNEQFF.

This chain connects TRBV12-3 or TRBV12-4 to TRBJ2-7; D may be TRBD1 (5 bases). The V end was cut by 5 bases, the J end by 0 bases, with 14 bases between. CDR3 length: 15 residues. The CDR3 loop reads CASSADRVNSYEQYF. The CDR3 region has the DNA TGTGCCAGCAGTGCCGACAGAGTAAACTCCTACGAGCAGTACTTC.

This clonotype showed up just a few times. V and J are TRBV30 and TRBJ2-7; 9 positions match TRBD1. V shed 4 bases, J shed 3 bases, and the junction held 13 bases outside the gene matches. CDR3 length: 16 amino acids. CDR1 and CDR2 (germline): GTSNPN, SVGIG (reference sequence). CDR3 region: CAWTSWDRVIGYEQYF. The CDR3 bases are TGTGCCTGGACTTCGTGGGACAGGGTAATTGGCTACGAGCAGTACTTC. Variable domain in full (rest from reference TRBV30 and TRBJ2-7): SQTIHQWPATLVQPVGSPLSLECTVEGTSNPNLYWYRQAAGRGLQLLFYSVGIGQISSEVPQNLSASRPQDRQFILSSKKLLLSDSGFYLCAWTSWDRVIGYEQYFGPGTRLTVT.

This clonotype occurred many times. V and J are TRBV3-1 and TRBJ2-5, with 9 bases identical to TRBD2. The trim removed 4 bases at V and 1 base at J, leaving 4 bases unmatched. The CDR3 length is 15 residues. Germline V gene lookup returns CDR1 LGHDT and CDR2 YNNKEL (reference sequence). CDR3 region: CASSRAGGFQETQYF. CDR3 nucleotide sequence: TGTGCCAGCAGCCGCGCGGGAGGGTTCCAAGAGACCCAGTACTTC.

This clonotype was found many times. The chain recombines TRBV18 with TRBJ2-3; no clear D gene. V lost 0 bases and J lost 0, with 4 bases in between. Germline CDR1 KGHSH, CDR2 LQKENI. This CDR3 is built from 14 residues. CDR3 loop: CASSPPSSTDTQYF. As DNA, the CDR3 is TGTGCCAGCTCACCACCCTCTAGCACAGATACGCAGTATTTT.

The chain uses TRBV5-1 and TRBJ2-2; possibly TRBD1 or TRBD2 for D (5 bases each). Germline V gene data show CDR1 as SGHRS and CDR2 as YFSETQ. Trimming cost V 2 bases and J 8 bases, with 10 bases left between them. The CDR3 is 13 amino acids. CDR3 region: CASSFGADGELFF. In DNA form, the CDR3 reads TGCGCCAGCAGCTTCGGGGCGGATGGGGAGCTGTTTTTT. The full variable domain, completed using reference TRBV5-1 and TRBJ2-2, is KAGVTQTPRYLIKTRGQQVTLSCSPISGHRSVSWYQQTPGQGLQFLFEYFSETQRNKGNFPGRFSGRQFSNSRSEMNVSTLELGDSALYLCASSFGADGELFFGEGSRLTVL.

The table lists this clonotype with many counts. The genes are TRBV5-1 and TRBJ2-7; D might be TRBD1 (6 bases). The CDR3 has 15 residues. Germline lookup yields CDR1 SGHRS and CDR2 YFSETQ. V lost 3 bases, J lost 1 base, and 14 bases lay in between. CDR3: CASSYGTPPSYEQYF. Written as DNA, the CDR3 is TGCGCCAGCAGCTATGGGACACCGCCGTCCTACGAGCAGTACTTC.